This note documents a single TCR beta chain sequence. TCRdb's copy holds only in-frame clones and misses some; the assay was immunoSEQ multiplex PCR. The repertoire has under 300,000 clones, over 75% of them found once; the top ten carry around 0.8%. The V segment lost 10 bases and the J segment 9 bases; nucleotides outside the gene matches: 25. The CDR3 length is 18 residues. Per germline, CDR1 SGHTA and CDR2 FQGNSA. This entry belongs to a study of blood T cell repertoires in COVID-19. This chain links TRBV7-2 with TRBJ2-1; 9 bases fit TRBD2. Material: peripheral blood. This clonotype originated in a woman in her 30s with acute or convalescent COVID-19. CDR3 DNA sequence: TGTGCCATCCCACGATTTGGGGTAAGGCGGGAGGGCGGTAGTGAGCAGTTCTTC. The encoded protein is CAIPRFGVRREGGSEQFF. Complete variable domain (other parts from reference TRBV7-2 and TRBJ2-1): GAGVSQSPSNKVTEKGKDVELRCDPISGHTALYWYRQSLGQGLEFLIYFQGNSAPDKSGLPSDRFSAERTGGSVSTLTIQRTQQEDSAVYLCAIPRFGVRREGGSEQFFGPGTRLTVL.